Listed here are 26 T cell receptor beta chains from one sample, sequenced in a study of T cells in localized non-small cell lung cancer. Repertoires were generated with immunoSEQ multiplex PCR, while TCRdb's copy carries only in-frame clones and drops some. The data show over 25,000 clones, approximately 92% seen once. The sequencing here drew on peripheral blood, taken before any cancer treatment. Every receptor here comes from a female donor aged 60 or older with stage I lung adenocarcinoma.

The chain carries TRBV5-1 and TRBJ2-3; TRBD2 agrees at 14 bases. After removal of 4 bases from V and 6 bases from J, the junction contained 10 bases not matched to a gene. The CDR3 loop spans 17 amino acids. CDR1 SGHRS and CDR2 YFSETQ come from the germline V gene. The CDR3 bases are TGCGCCAGCAGCCCCGGGGGGACTAGCGGGGGTGTGGATACGCAGTATTTT. Its translation: CASSPGGTSGGVDTQYF.

The chain links TRBV6-6 to TRBJ2-7; TRBD1 might be the D (5 bases). CDR1 and CDR2 from the germline V gene are MNHNY and SVGAGI (reference sequence). V lost 5 bases and J 1 base, leaving 15 bases between the germline ends. The CDR3 has 15 amino acids. The CDR3 DNA sequence: TGTGCCAGCAGTAGGGGAACAGGTGCTTCCTACGAGCAGTACTTC. Amino acids: CASSRGTGASYEQYF.

This chain connects TRBV9 to TRBJ2-3; no definite D call. The V gene's germline CDR1 is SGDLS and CDR2 YYNGEE. This CDR3 comprises 15 residues. V dropped 0 bases and J dropped 0 bases, with 8 bases sitting between them. The CDR3 DNA is TGTGCCAGCAGCGTAGCCCCGATCAGCACAGATACGCAGTATTTT. Protein product: CASSVAPISTDTQYF.

The genes are TRBV18 and TRBJ1-1; TRBD1 matches at 7 bases. V shed 1 base and J 5 bases; nucleotides not matched to a gene: 1. CDR1 and CDR2 (germline): KGHSH, LQKENI. The CDR3 extends over 13 amino acids. CDR3 loop: CASSPQQGTEAFF. CDR3 DNA sequence: TGTGCCAGCTCACCACAACAGGGGACTGAAGCTTTCTTT.

DNA for the CDR3: TGTGCCAGCAGACAGACAGGGAGTACCGGGGAGCTGTTTTTT. Translation gives CASRQTGSTGELFF. This rearrangement joins TRBV25-1 to TRBJ2-2; 7 nucleotides align to TRBD1. The germline gives CDR1 MGHDK, CDR2 SYGVNS. This CDR3 region has 14 residues. Germline trimming cut 6 bases from V and 5 bases from J; bases unmatched to any gene: 6.

This clone was picked up one time. This chain joins TRBV9 and TRBJ1-1, with a weak D call TRBD1 (6 bases). The CDR3 length is 13 residues. The V and J ends lost 0 bases and 6 bases respectively, with 9 bases between them. Germline CDR1 reads SGDLS; CDR2 reads YYNGEE. Here the CDR3 reads CASSVGGGAEAFF. CDR3 DNA: TGTGCCAGCAGCGTAGGAGGGGGGGCTGAAGCTTTCTTT.

The chain couples TRBV6-1 to TRBJ1-5; 8 bases match TRBD1. Germline V CDR1 and CDR2: MNHNS, SASEGT. The V and J ends lost 2 bases and 7 bases, in that order; junction bases with no gene match: 10. This CDR3 has 16 amino acids. Here the CDR3 reads CASSEPGGPGGQPQHF. The DNA for the CDR3 is TGTGCCAGCAGTGAACCGGGGGGGCCAGGGGGCCAGCCCCAGCATTTT.

The rearrangement uses TRBV7-8 and TRBJ1-6; D possibly corresponds to TRBD1 (6 bases). Germline CDR1 reads SGHVS; CDR2 reads FQNEAQ. The V gene lost 1 base and the J gene lost 5 bases, with 9 bases spanning the gap. The CDR3 is made up of 15 amino acids. CDR3 coding DNA: TGTGCCAGCAGCTTAGGGACAGCCAATAATTCACCCCTCCACTTT. It encodes CASSLGTANNSPLHF.

As DNA, the CDR3 is TGCGCCAGCAGTGCCAGGGAGTATGGCTACACCTTC. Translating gives CASSAREYGYTF. J is TRBJ1-2 and V is TRBV10-2; tentative D call: TRBD1 (5 bases). Trimming left V 4 bases short and J 5 bases short, with 8 bases between. In germline, CDR1 is WSHSY, CDR2 SAAADI. The CDR3 is 12 residues long.

This clone was seen only once. The V gene is TRBV18, the J gene TRBJ1-4; D unresolved. CDR3 size: 15 residues. Trimming stripped 3 bases from V and 0 bases from J, with 8 bases between. CDR1 is KGHSH, CDR2 LQKENI, per germline. CDR3 loop: CASSPPPATNEKLFF. CDR3 bases: TGTGCCAGCTCACCCCCCCCCGCAACTAATGAAAAACTGTTTTTT.

This sequence joins TRBV6-5 and TRBJ2-7, with TRBD1 matching 7 bases. Germline CDR1 is MNHEY and CDR2 is SVGAGI. This CDR3 contains 14 residues. V lost 3 bases to trimming and J lost 3 bases; unmatched junction nucleotides: 5. CDR3: CASSYHGTVYEQYF. CDR3 nucleotide sequence: TGTGCCAGCAGTTATCACGGGACAGTCTACGAGCAGTACTTC.

The rearrangement uses TRBV29-1 and TRBJ1-1; no definite D call. V was pared by 7 bases and J by 1 base, with 7 bases between. The CDR3 runs to 11 residues. Germline V gene sequence: CDR1 SQVTM, CDR2 ANQGSEA. The CDR3 coding sequence is TGCAGCGGAGCAAGGAACACTGAAGCTTTCTTT. Its translation is CSGARNTEAFF.

The chain carries TRBV5-4 and TRBJ1-2; D is undetermined. The CDR3 runs 15 residues. Germline assignment: CDR1 SGHNT and CDR2 YYREEE (reference sequence). Between the trimmed V and J ends, which lost 1 base and 2 bases, there was a span of 12 bases. The CDR3 region is CASSLIPETNYGYTF. In DNA form, the CDR3 reads TGTGCCAGCAGCTTGATACCCGAAACCAACTATGGCTACACCTTC.

The V call is TRBV29-1, the J call TRBJ2-4; D is unclear. The V gene's germline CDR1 is SQVTM and CDR2 ANQGSEA. The germline V and J ends were trimmed by 5 bases and 3 bases, with 14 bases remaining between them. The CDR3 loop spans 14 amino acids. For the CDR3, the DNA is TGCAGCGTTCTCGGACGGGTCGACAAAAACATTCAGTACTTC. This translates into CSVLGRVDKNIQYF.

The rearrangement uses TRBV5-1 and TRBJ2-7; 8 bases fit TRBD1. Per the germline V gene, CDR1 is SGHRS and CDR2 is YFSETQ. There are 15 residues in the CDR3. Trimming took 2 bases from V and 7 from J; bases not matched to a gene: 11. In nucleotides, the CDR3 is TGCGCCAGCAGCTTCAACGCAGGGGGCTCTCAAGAGCAGTACTTC. This translates into CASSFNAGGSQEQYF.

This rearrangement joins TRBV29-1 to TRBJ2-3; the D gene is possibly TRBD1 (5 bases). The germline V and J ends were trimmed by 6 bases and 2 bases, with 12 bases remaining between them. Germline V gives CDR1 SQVTM, CDR2 ANQGSEA. The CDR3 runs to 13 residues. For the CDR3, the DNA is TGCAGCGTGAAAGGGGTTTTCACAGATACGCAGTATTTT. Translation: CSVKGVFTDTQYF.

The chain employs TRBV5-1 and TRBJ1-6; D is perhaps TRBD1 (5 bases). Per the germline V gene, CDR1 is SGHRS and CDR2 is YFSETQ. The CDR3 spans 15 residues. Trimming took off 1 base at V and 8 bases at J, with 13 bases between the two ends. CDR3 nucleotides: TGCGCCAGCAGCTTGTCGGGGCAGCAGTATTCACCCCTCCACTTT. This encodes CASSLSGQQYSPLHF.

The V and J genes are TRBV5-8 and TRBJ2-1; D could derive from TRBD1 or TRBD2 (5 bases each). This CDR3 has 13 amino acids. V gave up 1 base and J gave up 12 bases, with 14 bases separating them. Looked up from germline, CDR1 is SGHTS and CDR2 is YDEGEE. As DNA, the CDR3 is TGTGCCAGCAGCTTGAGGGGAGCAAGCGGGCAGTTCTTC. It specifies CASSLRGASGQFF.

The rearrangement joins TRBV28 to TRBJ2-5; 7 nucleotides line up with TRBD1. This CDR3 has 14 residues. The germline V gene has CDR1 MDHEN and CDR2 SYDVKM. After removal of 4 bases from V and 2 bases from J, the junction contained 4 bases not matched to a gene. For the CDR3, the DNA is TGTGCCAGCAGTTCAGGGGGAAGTCAAGAGACCCAGTACTTC. This gives the protein CASSSGGSQETQYF. Based on the CDR3 plus reference TRBV28 and TRBJ2-5, the full variable domain is DVKVTQSSRYLVKRTGEKVFLECVQDMDHENMFWYRQDPGLGLRLIYFSYDVKMKEKGDIPEGYSVSREKKERFSLILESASTNQTSMYLCASSSGGSQETQYFGPGTRLLVL.

This chain links TRBV4-3 with TRBJ1-2, with a possible D match to TRBD1 (6 bases). The CDR3 contains 15 residues. V lost 0 bases to trimming and J lost 4 bases, with 12 bases between them. CDR1 and CDR2 from the germline V gene are LGHNA and YSLEER. CDR3 coding DNA: TGCGCCAGCAGCCAAGACGAGGGGGAGGTCTATGGCTACACCTTC. The encoded protein is CASSQDEGEVYGYTF.

J is TRBJ2-3 and V is TRBV10-3, with 8 bases fitting TRBD1. The CDR3 has 15 residues. Losses at the gene ends were 2 bases for V and 3 bases for J; bases not matched to a gene: 4. Germline V gene data show CDR1 as ENHRY and CDR2 as SYGVKD. This chain's CDR3 is CAISEGQGVTDTQYF. Written as DNA, the CDR3 is TGTGCCATCAGTGAGGGACAGGGAGTAACAGATACGCAGTATTTT.

The CDR3, as DNA: TGCAGCGTGGTTACCTTCACTGAAGCTTTCTTT. This translates into CSVVTFTEAFF. The chain links TRBV29-1 to TRBJ1-1; D uncertain. Germline assignment: CDR1 SQVTM and CDR2 ANQGSEA. The V end was cut by 6 bases, the J end by 4 bases, with 9 bases between. There are 11 residues in the CDR3.

This clone was seen a single time. The gene calls are TRBV29-1 and TRBJ2-5, with unresolved D. This CDR3 spans 11 amino acids. V lost 4 bases and J 5 bases, leaving 8 bases between the germline ends. The germline V gene encodes CDR1 SQVTM and CDR2 ANQGSEA. DNA for the CDR3: TGCAGCGTTGGGTTCCGGGAGACCCAGTACTTC. Encoded protein: CSVGFRETQYF. Looking up the rest from reference TRBV29-1 and TRBJ2-5 gives the full variable domain: SAVISQKPSRDICQRGTSLTIQCQVDSQVTMMFWYRQQPGQSLTLIATANQGSEATYESGFVIDKFPISRPNLTFSTLTVSNMSPEDSSIYLCSVGFRETQYFGPGTRLLVL.

CDR3 residues: CASSIPPNTEAFF. In DNA form, the CDR3 reads TGTGCCAGTAGTATACCCCCGAACACTGAAGCTTTCTTT. V gene TRBV19 combines with J gene TRBJ1-1, with unresolved D. Germline loops: CDR1 LNHDA, CDR2 SQIVND (reference sequence). This CDR3 spans 13 amino acids. V gave up 2 bases and J gave up 1 base, with 5 bases separating them. Drawing the rest from reference TRBV19 and TRBJ1-1, the complete variable domain is DGGITQSPKYLFRKEGQNVTLSCEQNLNHDAMYWYRQDPGQGLRLIYYSQIVNDFQKGDIAEGYSVSREKKESFPLTVTSAQKNPTAFYLCASSIPPNTEAFFGQGTRLTVV.

The rearrangement uses TRBV29-1 and TRBJ2-7; 13 nucleotides align to TRBD2. Germline V gives CDR1 SQVTM, CDR2 ANQGSEA. This CDR3 region has 16 residues. V gave up 1 base and J gave up 6 bases; unmatched junction bases: 9. CDR3: CSVEGWTSGGASEQYF. The CDR3 nucleotides are TGCAGCGTTGAAGGTTGGACTAGCGGGGGAGCATCCGAGCAGTACTTC.

The rearrangement joins TRBV5-1 to TRBJ2-3; 10 bases agree with TRBD2. Germline values: CDR1 SGHRS, CDR2 YFSETQ. The CDR3 length is 14 residues. Trimming cost V 5 bases and J 1 base; bases outside gene matches: 1. The CDR3 region has the DNA TGCGCCAGCAGAACTAGCGGGGGCACAGATACGCAGTATTTT. Translating it yields CASRTSGGTDTQYF.